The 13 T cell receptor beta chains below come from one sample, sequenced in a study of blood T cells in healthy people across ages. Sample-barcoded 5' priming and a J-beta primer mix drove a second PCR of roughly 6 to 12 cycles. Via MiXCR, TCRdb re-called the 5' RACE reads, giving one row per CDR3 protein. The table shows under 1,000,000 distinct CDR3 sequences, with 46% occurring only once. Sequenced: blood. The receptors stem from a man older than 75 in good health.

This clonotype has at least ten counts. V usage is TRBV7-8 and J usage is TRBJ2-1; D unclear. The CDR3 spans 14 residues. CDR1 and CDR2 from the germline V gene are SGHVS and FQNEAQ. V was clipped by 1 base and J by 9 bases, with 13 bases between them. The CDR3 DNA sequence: TGTGCCAGCAGCTTAGTCTTAGTGTTCGGTGAGCAGTTCTTC. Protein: CASSLVLVFGEQFF.

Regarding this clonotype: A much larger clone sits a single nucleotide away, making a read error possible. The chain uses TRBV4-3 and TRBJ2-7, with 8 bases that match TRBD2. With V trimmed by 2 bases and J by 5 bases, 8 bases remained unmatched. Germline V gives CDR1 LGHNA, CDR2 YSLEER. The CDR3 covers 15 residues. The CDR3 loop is CASSQRRAGDHEQYF. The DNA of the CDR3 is TGCGCCAGCAGCCAACGACGAGCGGGAGACCACGAGCAGTACTTC.

The CDR3 here is CASSAGLAATDTQYF. The CDR3 coding sequence is TGTGCCAGCAGCGCCGGACTAGCGGCAACAGATACGCAGTATTTT. The gene calls are TRBV9 and TRBJ2-3; 10 bases agree with TRBD2. Germline V gene sequence: CDR1 SGDLS, CDR2 YYNGEE. Germline trimming cut 3 bases from V and 3 bases from J; bases unmatched to any gene: 4. The CDR3 is 15 amino acids.

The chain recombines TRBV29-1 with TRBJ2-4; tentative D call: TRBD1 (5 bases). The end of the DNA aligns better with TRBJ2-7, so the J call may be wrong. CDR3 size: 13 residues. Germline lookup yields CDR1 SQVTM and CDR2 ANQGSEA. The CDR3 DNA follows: TGCAGCGTTGGGGCCAGGGTGGGTCACGAGCAGTACTTC. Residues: CSVGARVGHEQYF.

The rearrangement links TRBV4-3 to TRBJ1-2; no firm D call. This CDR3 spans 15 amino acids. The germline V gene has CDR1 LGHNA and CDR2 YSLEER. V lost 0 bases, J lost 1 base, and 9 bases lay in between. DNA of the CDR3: TGCGCCAGCAGCCAAGATCGAGGTGTTAACTATGGCTACACCTTC. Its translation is CASSQDRGVNYGYTF.

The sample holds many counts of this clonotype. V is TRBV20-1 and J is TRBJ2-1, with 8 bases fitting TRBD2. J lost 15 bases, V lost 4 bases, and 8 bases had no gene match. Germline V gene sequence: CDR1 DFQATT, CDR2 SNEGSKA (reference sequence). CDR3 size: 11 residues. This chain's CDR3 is CSATLAARWFF. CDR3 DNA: TGCAGTGCTACACTAGCGGCTCGGTGGTTCTTC.

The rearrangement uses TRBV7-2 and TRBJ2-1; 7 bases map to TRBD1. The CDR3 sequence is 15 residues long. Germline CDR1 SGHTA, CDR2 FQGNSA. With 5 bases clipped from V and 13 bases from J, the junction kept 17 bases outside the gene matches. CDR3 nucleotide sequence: TGTGCCAGCAGCCTAGACGGGACAGCTCAAGAGACCCAGTTCTTC. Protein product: CASSLDGTAQETQFF.

CDR3 DNA sequence: TGTGCCATCAGTGAGGGACAGGGAAGGAGCAATCAGCCCCAGCATTTT. Encoded protein: CAISEGQGRSNQPQHF. The chain couples TRBV10-3 to TRBJ1-5, with TRBD1 identical over 8 bases. With V trimmed by 2 bases and J by 1 base, 4 bases remained unmatched. The CDR3 extends over 16 amino acids. Germline values: CDR1 ENHRY, CDR2 SYGVKD.

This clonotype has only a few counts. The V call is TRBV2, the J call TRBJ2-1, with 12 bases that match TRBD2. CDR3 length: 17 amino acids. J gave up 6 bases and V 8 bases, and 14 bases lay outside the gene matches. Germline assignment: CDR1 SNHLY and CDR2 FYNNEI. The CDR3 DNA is TGTGCCAGCTTGAGGGGGCTAGCGGGAGGGTACTCCAATGAGCAGTTCTTC. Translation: CASLRGLAGGYSNEQFF.

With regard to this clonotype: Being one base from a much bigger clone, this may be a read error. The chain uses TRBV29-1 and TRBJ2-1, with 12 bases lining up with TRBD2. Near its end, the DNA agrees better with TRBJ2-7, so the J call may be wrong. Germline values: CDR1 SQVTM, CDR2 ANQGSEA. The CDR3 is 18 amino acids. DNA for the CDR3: TGCAGCGTCGACTCCGGGACTAGCGGGTTACCTTCATACAATGAGCAGTACTTC. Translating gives CSVDSGTSGLPSYNEQYF.

The CDR3, as DNA: TGTGCCAGCAGCTTAACGTCGGGGGGGCCCTCTGGAAACACCATATATTTT. Amino acids: CASSLTSGGPSGNTIYF. The chain employs TRBV7-6 and TRBJ1-3; tentatively, D is TRBD1 (6 bases). Per the germline V gene, CDR1 is SGHVS and CDR2 is FNYEAQ. The ends were cut back, 2 bases at V and 0 bases at J, with 14 bases in the middle. This CDR3 region has 17 residues.

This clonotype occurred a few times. CDR3 sequence (DNA): TGCAGTGCTAGTAGGGTCGACAATGAGCAGTACTTC. Translation gives CSASRVDNEQYF. This chain uses TRBV20-1 with TRBJ2-7; D not certain. Trimming removed 3 bases at V and 7 bases at J, with 13 bases between. Per the germline V gene, CDR1 is DFQATT and CDR2 is SNEGSKA (reference sequence). There are 12 residues in the CDR3.

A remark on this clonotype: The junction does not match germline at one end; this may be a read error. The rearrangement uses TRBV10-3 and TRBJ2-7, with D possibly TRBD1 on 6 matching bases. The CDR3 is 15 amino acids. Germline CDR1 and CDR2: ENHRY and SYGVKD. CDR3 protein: CAISERTASSHEQYF. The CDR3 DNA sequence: TGTGCCATCAGTGAGCGGACAGCCAGCTCCCACGAGCAGTACTTC.